Below, one TCR beta chain is given with its context. The data stem from a study of blood T cell repertoires in COVID-19. Some clones are missing from TCRdb's copy, which holds only in-frame ones; the method was immunoSEQ multiplex PCR. The table includes over 85,000 clones, over 65% detected once. Germline loops: CDR1 SGHKS, CDR2 YYEKEE (reference sequence). There are 14 residues in the CDR3. Trimming cost V 2 bases and J 3 bases, with 11 bases left between them. This clonotype originated in a human donor in a cohort sampled during active COVID-19. Source material: peripheral blood. The chain couples TRBV5-5 to TRBJ2-5; D perhaps matches TRBD2 (6 bases). The CDR3 DNA reads TGTGCCAGCAGCTTTGGGACTGTAGAAGAGACCCAGTACTTC. Amino acid sequence: CASSFGTVEETQYF.